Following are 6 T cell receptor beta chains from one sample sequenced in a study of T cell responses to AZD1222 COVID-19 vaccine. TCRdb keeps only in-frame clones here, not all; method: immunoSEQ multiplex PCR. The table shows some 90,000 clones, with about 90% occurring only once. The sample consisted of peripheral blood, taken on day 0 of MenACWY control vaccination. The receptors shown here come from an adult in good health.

CDR3 amino acids: CATSRGQGVNTEAFF. The CDR3 nucleotides read TGTGCCACCAGCAGGGGACAGGGGGTGAACACTGAAGCTTTCTTT. The J gene is TRBJ1-1, the V gene TRBV15, with TRBD1 matching 11 bases. CDR3 length equals 15 residues. Germline CDR1 LNHNV, CDR2 YYDKDF (reference sequence). Trimming removed 3 bases from V and 0 bases from J; junction bases left unmatched: 0.

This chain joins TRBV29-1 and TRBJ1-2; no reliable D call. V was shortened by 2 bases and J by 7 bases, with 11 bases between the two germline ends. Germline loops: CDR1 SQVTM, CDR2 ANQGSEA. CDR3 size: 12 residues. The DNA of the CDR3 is TGCAGCGTTGAAACCGCGTCGCGTGGCTACACCTTC. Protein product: CSVETASRGYTF.

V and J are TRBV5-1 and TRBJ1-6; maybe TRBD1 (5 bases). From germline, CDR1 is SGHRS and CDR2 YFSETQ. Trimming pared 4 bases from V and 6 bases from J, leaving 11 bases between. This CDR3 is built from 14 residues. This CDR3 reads CASSRDRPNSPLHF. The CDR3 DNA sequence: TGCGCCAGCAGCCGGGACCGACCTAATTCACCCCTCCACTTT.

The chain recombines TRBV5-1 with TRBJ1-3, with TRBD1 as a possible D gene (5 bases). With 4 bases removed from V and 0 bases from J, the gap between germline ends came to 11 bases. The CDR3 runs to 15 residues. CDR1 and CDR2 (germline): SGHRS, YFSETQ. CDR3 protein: CASSADSYSGNTIYF. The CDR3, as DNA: TGCGCCAGCAGCGCCGACAGCTACTCTGGAAACACCATATATTTT.

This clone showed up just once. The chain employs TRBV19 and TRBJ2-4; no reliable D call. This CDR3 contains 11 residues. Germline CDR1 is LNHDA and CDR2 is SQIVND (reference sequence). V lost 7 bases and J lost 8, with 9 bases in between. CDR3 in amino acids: CASTAEDIQYF. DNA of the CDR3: TGTGCCAGTACCGCAGAGGACATTCAGTACTTC.

The CDR3 region has the DNA TGTGCCAGCAGATTAGGACAGGGCCTATCTAATTCACCCCTCCACTTT. Translation: CASRLGQGLSNSPLHF. The chain couples TRBV27 to TRBJ1-6; 8 bases agree with TRBD1. After removal of 6 bases from V and 6 bases from J, the junction contained 10 bases not matched to a gene. CDR1 MNHEY and CDR2 SMNVEV come from the germline V gene (reference sequence). CDR3 size: 16 residues.